The subject of this entry is one TCR beta chain. Its specificity is unknown. This table comes from immunoSEQ multiplex PCR, and its TCRdb copy is limited to in-frame clones, with some not included. Of 150,000 to 200,000 clones listed, approximately 84% are singletons. These data belong to a study of cytomegalovirus exposure and HLA in healthy donors. General study points: A list of 164 TCR beta chains associated with cytomegalovirus was given.

The germline gives CDR1 GTSNPN, CDR2 SVGIG (reference sequence). This CDR3 region has 17 residues. Trimming shortened V by 3 bases and J by 3 bases, and 23 bases separated the two germline ends. The sequencing input was PBMCs. The TCR comes from a man aged 25 to 45 in good health and CMV-seropositive. The chain is built from TRBV30 and TRBJ2-5; TRBD1 might be the D (6 bases). The DNA for the CDR3 is TGTGCCTGGAGCGCGACAACAGGGTGGGACGGAGAAGAGACCCAGTACTTC. This translates into CAWSATTGWDGEETQYF. Combining the CDR3 with reference TRBV30 and TRBJ2-5 gives the whole variable domain SQTIHQWPATLVQPVGSPLSLECTVEGTSNPNLYWYRQAAGRGLQLLFYSVGIGQISSEVPQNLSASRPQDRQFILSSKKLLLSDSGFYLCAWSATTGWDGEETQYFGPGTRLLVL.